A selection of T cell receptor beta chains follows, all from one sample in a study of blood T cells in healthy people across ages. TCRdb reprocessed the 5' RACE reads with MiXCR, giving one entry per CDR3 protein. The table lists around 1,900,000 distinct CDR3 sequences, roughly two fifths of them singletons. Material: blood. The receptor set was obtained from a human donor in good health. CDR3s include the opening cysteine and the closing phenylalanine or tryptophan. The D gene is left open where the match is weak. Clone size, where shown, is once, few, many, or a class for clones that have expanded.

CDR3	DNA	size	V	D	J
CASSPGGKWAGYTF	TGTGCCAGCAGCCCCGGTGGGAAGTGGGCCGGCTACACCTTC	.	TRBV14	.	TRBJ1-2
CASSYSIWSGELFF	TGTGCCAGCAGTTACTCGATTTGGTCCGGGGAGCTGTTTTTT	.	TRBV6-5	.	TRBJ2-2
CSVGKLGGTETQYF	TGCAGCGTGGGAAAGTTGGGGGGGACCGAGACCCAGTACTTC	few	TRBV29-1	TRBD2	TRBJ2-5
CSARGFLAGGYEQYF	TGCAGTGCAAGAGGGTTCCTAGCGGGGGGATACGAGCAGTACTTC	.	TRBV20-1	TRBD2	TRBJ2-7
CASSVGPDTYEQYF	TGTGCCAGCAGCGTAGGTCCAGACACCTACGAGCAGTACTTC	.	TRBV9	.	TRBJ2-7
CASSEPGDTQYF	TGTGCCAGCAGCGAACCCGGAGATACGCAGTATTTT	few	TRBV7-2	.	TRBJ2-3
CASSSKANLGVAKNIQYF	TGTGCCAGCAGCTCGAAGGCCAACCTGGGGGTAGCCAAAAACATTCAGTACTTC	few	TRBV7-9	.	TRBJ2-4
CASSLGVPDGYTF	TGTGCCAGCAGCCTAGGCGTGCCGGATGGCTACACCTTC	.	TRBV12-3/TRBV12-4	.	TRBJ1-2
CSTSTAKETQYF	TGCAGCACATCTACTGCCAAGGAGACCCAGTACTTC	.	TRBV20-1	.	TRBJ2-5
CASSPTPGVSDTQYF	TGTGCCAGCTCCCCGACTCCGGGGGTCAGTGATACGCAGTATTTT	few	TRBV18	.	TRBJ2-3
CASSARGGHDEQFF	TGTGCCAGCAGTGCCAGGGGTGGTCACGATGAGCAGTTCTTC	.	TRBV2	.	TRBJ2-1
CASMVRGIGYTF	TGTGCCAGCATGGTGAGGGGGATTGGCTACACCTTC	.	TRBV6-2/TRBV6-3	.	TRBJ1-2
CASSYYRGTNNEQFF	TGTGCCAGCAGCTACTATAGGGGGACAAACAATGAGCAGTTCTTC	.	TRBV7-8	.	TRBJ2-1
CASSVVGESAYEQYF	TGTGCCAGCAGCGTAGTAGGGGAGTCCGCCTACGAGCAGTACTTC	few	TRBV9	.	TRBJ2-7
CATSDLNREADTQYF	TGTGCCACCAGTGATTTGAACCGGGAAGCAGATACGCAGTATTTT	few	TRBV24-1	.	TRBJ2-3
CASSPNPGHGPGTEAFF	TGTGCCAGCAGCCCTAACCCGGGACACGGGCCCGGGACTGAAGCTTTCTTT	.	TRBV5-5	.	TRBJ1-1
CASEPGQHANYGYTF	TGTGCCAGCGAACCGGGACAGCATGCTAACTATGGCTACACCTTC	few	TRBV9	TRBD1	TRBJ1-2
CASSPQDRGYNEQFF	TGCGCCAGCAGCCCACAGGACAGGGGGTACAATGAGCAGTTCTTC	.	TRBV4-3	TRBD1	TRBJ2-1
CASSPNGQLSTDTQYF	TGTGCCAGCAGCCCGAACGGACAGCTTAGCACAGATACGCAGTATTTT	.	TRBV7-2	.	TRBJ2-3
CASNPDPFRVDGYTF	TGTGCCAGCAATCCTGACCCCTTTAGGGTGGATGGCTACACCTTC	.	TRBV5-5	.	TRBJ1-2
CASSVLWNEQFF	TGTGCCAGCAGCGTGCTCTGGAATGAGCAGTTCTTC	.	TRBV11-2	.	TRBJ2-1
CASKVSGSYNEQFF	TGCGCCAGCAAGGTGTCAGGCTCCTACAATGAGCAGTTCTTC	.	TRBV5-1	.	TRBJ2-1
CASSLAGGTYEQFF	TGCGCCAGCTCCCTAGCGGGGGGGACTTATGAGCAGTTCTTC	few	TRBV4-3	TRBD2	TRBJ2-1
CAISAGLNNEQFF	TGTGCCATCAGTGCCGGACTGAACAATGAGCAGTTCTTC	many	TRBV10-3	.	TRBJ2-1
CASSFAQDTEAFF	TGTGCCAGCAGCTTCGCACAGGACACTGAAGCTTTCTTT	many	TRBV7-9	.	TRBJ1-1
CASSVGGLAELYEQYF	TGTGCCAGCAGCGTGGGAGGACTAGCGGAACTCTACGAGCAGTACTTC	few	TRBV9	TRBD2	TRBJ2-7
CATSDLSASGGSYNEQFF	TGTGCCACCAGTGATTTGAGCGCTAGCGGGGGGTCCTACAATGAGCAGTTCTTC	.	TRBV24-1	TRBD2	TRBJ2-1
CASSRQGRAPYEQYF	TGTGCCAGCAGTCGACAGGGAAGGGCTCCCTACGAGCAGTACTTC	.	TRBV6-2/TRBV6-3	TRBD1	TRBJ2-7
CASSLGGTGEQYF	TGCGCCAGCAGCTTGGGCGGAACGGGTGAGCAGTACTTC	many	TRBV5-1	.	TRBJ2-7
CASSYGGGAPDTQYF	TGTGCCAGCAGCTATGGCGGGGGGGCCCCAGATACGCAGTATTTT	.	TRBV7-2	TRBD2	TRBJ2-3
CASSLLTGFEQYGYTF	TGCGCCAGCAGCTTGTTGACAGGGTTTGAACAATATGGCTACACCTTC	.	TRBV5-1	TRBD1	TRBJ1-2
CASSFNSGGETQYF	TGTGCCAGCAGCTTTAATAGCGGGGGAGAGACCCAGTACTTC	.	TRBV7-2	TRBD2	TRBJ2-5
CASSVGPGKGAPYEQYF	TGTGCCAGCAGCGTAGGCCCCGGGAAGGGGGCTCCCTACGAGCAGTACTTC	.	TRBV9	TRBD1	TRBJ2-7
CASSVRGSSDTQYF	TGTGCCAGCAGCGTCCGGGGGAGCTCGGATACGCAGTATTTT	.	TRBV5-4	.	TRBJ2-3
CASSIKGGNSPLHF	TGTGCCAGCAGTATAAAGGGGGGGAATTCACCCCTCCACTTT	few	TRBV12-3/TRBV12-4	.	TRBJ1-6
CASSLGKGIVGTGELFF	TGCGCCAGCAGCTTGGGAAAGGGCATCGTGGGAACCGGGGAGCTGTTTTTT	.	TRBV5-1	.	TRBJ2-2
CASSLNREFSLLETQYF	TGTGCCAGCTCATTGAACAGGGAGTTCAGCCTTTTAGAGACCCAGTACTTC	.	TRBV18	.	TRBJ2-5
CSASSSPEDQPQHF	TGCAGTGCTAGTTCTTCACCGGAAGATCAGCCCCAGCATTTT	.	TRBV20-1	.	TRBJ1-5
CASSVTGDYQPQHF	TGTGCCAGCAGTGTGACAGGGGATTATCAGCCCCAGCATTTT	.	TRBV12-3/TRBV12-4	TRBD1	TRBJ1-5
CATAVEFGTEYGYTF	TGTGCCACCGCAGTGGAGTTCGGGACAGAATATGGCTACACCTTC	.	TRBV10-3	TRBD1	TRBJ1-2